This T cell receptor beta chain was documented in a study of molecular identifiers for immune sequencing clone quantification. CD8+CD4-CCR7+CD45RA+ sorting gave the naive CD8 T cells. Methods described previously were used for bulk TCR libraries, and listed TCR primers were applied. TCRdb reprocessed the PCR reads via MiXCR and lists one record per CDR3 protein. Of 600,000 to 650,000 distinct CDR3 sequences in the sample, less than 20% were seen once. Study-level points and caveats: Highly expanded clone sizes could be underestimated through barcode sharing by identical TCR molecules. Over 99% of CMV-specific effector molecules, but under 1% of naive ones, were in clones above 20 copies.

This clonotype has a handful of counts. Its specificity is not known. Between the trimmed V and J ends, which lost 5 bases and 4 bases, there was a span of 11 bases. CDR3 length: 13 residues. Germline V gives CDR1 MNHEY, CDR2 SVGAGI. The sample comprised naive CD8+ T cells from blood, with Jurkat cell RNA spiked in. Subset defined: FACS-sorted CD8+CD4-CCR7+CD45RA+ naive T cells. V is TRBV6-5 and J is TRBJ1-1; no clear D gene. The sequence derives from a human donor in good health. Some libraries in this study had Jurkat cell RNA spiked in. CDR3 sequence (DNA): TGTGCCAGCAGTCGAGGGTGGAGCACTGAAGCTTTCTTT. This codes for CASSRGWSTEAFF.